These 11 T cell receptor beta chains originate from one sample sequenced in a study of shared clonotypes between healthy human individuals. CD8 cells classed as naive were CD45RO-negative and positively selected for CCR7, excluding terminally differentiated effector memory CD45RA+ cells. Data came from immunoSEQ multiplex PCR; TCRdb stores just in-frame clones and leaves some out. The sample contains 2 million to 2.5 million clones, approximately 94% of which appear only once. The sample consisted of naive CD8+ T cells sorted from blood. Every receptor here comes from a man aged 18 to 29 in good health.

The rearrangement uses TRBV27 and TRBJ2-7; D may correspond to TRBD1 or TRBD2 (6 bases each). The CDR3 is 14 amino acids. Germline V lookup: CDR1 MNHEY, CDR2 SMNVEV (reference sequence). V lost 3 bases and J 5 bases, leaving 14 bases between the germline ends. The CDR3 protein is CASSLGGTYDEQYF. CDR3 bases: TGTGCCAGCAGTTTGGGGGGCACTTACGACGAGCAGTACTTC.

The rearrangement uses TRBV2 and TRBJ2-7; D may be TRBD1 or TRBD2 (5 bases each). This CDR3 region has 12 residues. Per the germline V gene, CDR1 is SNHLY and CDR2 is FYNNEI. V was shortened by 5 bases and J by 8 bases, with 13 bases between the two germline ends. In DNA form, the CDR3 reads TGTGCCAGCAGTCCCTCGGGGACCCAGCAGTACTTC. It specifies CASSPSGTQQYF.

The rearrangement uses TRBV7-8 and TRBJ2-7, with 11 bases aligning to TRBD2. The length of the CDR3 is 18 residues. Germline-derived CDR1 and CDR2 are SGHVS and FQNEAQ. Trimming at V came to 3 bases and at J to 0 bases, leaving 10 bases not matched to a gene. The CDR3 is CASSFGLAGAPSSYEQYF. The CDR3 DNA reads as TGTGCCAGCAGCTTCGGACTAGCGGGCGCCCCGAGCTCCTACGAGCAGTACTTC. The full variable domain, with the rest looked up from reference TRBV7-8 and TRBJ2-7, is GAGVSQSPRYKVAKRGQDVALRCDPISGHVSLFWYQQALGQGPEFLTYFQNEAQLDKSGLPSDRFFAERPEGSVSTLKIQRTQQEDSAVYLCASSFGLAGAPSSYEQYFGPGTRLTVT.

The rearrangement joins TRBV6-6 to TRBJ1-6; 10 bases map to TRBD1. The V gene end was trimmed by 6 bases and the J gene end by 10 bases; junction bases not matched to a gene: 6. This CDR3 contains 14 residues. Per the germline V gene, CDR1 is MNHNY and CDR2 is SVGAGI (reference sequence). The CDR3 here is CASRTGGEGSPLHF. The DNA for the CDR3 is TGTGCCAGCAGGACAGGGGGCGAAGGGTCACCCCTCCACTTT.

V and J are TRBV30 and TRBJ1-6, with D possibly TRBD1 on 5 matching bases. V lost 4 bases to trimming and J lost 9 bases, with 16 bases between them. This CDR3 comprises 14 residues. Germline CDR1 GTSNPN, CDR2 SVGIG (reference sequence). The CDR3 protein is CAWNNGGLGSPLHF. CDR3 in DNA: TGTGCCTGGAATAATGGGGGGTTAGGTTCACCCCTCCACTTT. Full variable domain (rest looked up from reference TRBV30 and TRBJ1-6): SQTIHQWPATLVQPVGSPLSLECTVEGTSNPNLYWYRQAAGRGLQLLFYSVGIGQISSEVPQNLSASRPQDRQFILSSKKLLLSDSGFYLCAWNNGGLGSPLHFGNGTRLTVT.

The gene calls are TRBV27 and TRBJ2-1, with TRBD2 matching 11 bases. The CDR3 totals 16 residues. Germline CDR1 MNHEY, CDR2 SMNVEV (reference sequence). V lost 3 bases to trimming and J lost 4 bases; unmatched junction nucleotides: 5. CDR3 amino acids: CASSLASGGLYNEQFF. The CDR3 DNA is TGTGCCAGCAGTTTGGCTAGCGGGGGGCTTTACAATGAGCAGTTCTTC.

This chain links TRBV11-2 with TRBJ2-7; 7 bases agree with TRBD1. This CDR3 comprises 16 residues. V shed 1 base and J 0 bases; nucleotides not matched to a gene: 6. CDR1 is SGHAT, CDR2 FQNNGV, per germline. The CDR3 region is CASSLGFRGLSYEQYF. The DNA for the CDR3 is TGTGCCAGCAGCTTAGGATTTAGGGGGCTCTCCTACGAGCAGTACTTC.

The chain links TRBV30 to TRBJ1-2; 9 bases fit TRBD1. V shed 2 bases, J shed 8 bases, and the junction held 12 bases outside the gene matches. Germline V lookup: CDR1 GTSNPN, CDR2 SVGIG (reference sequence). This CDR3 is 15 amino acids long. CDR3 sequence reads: CAWSTGTGPREGYTF. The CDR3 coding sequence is TGTGCCTGGAGTACCGGGACAGGGCCTCGGGAGGGCTACACCTTC.

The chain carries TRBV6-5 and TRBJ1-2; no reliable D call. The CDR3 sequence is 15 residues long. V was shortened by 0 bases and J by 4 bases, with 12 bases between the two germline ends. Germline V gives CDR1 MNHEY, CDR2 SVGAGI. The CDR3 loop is CASSYSEGLFYGYTF. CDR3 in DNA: TGTGCCAGCAGTTACTCCGAGGGCCTATTCTATGGCTACACCTTC.

The CDR3 protein is CASSTGQGESQPQHF. As DNA, the CDR3 is TGTGCCAGCAGCACCGGACAGGGGGAAAGTCAGCCCCAGCATTTT. The chain links TRBV5-8 to TRBJ1-5; 10 bases map to TRBD1. This CDR3 region has 15 residues. V lost 4 bases to trimming and J lost 6 bases; unmatched junction nucleotides: 7. In germline, CDR1 is SGHTS, CDR2 YDEGEE.

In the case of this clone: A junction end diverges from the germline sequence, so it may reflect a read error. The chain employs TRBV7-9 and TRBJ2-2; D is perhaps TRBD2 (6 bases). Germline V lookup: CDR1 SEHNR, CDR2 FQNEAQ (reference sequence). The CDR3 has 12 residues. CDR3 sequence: CASSFPGGKLFF. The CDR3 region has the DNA TGTGCCAGCAGCTTCCCTGGCGGGAAGCTGTTTTTT.